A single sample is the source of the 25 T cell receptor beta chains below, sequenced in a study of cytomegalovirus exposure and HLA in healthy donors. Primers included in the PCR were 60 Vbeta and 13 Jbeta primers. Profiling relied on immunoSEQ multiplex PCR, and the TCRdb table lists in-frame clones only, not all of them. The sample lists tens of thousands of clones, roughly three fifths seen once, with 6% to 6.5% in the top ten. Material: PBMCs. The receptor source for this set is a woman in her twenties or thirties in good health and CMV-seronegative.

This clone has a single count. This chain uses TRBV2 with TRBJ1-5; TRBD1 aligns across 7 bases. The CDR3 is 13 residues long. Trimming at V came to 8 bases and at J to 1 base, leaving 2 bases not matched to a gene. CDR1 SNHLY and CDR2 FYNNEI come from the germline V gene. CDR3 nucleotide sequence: TGTGCCAGCGGACAGGACAGCAATCAGCCCCAGCATTTT. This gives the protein CASGQDSNQPQHF.

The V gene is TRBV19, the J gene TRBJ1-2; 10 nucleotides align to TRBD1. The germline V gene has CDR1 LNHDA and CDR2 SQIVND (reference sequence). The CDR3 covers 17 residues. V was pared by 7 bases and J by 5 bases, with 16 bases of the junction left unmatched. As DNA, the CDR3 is TGTGCCAGTACCGCCGGAGACAGGGGGCTACTATTGTATGGCTACACCTTC. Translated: CASTAGDRGLLLYGYTF.

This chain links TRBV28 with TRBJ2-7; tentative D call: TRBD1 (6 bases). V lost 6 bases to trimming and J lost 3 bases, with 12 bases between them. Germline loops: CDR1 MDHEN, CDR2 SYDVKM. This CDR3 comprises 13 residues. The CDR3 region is CASSNGQFYEQYF. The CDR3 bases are TGTGCCAGCAGCAATGGACAGTTCTACGAGCAGTACTTC.

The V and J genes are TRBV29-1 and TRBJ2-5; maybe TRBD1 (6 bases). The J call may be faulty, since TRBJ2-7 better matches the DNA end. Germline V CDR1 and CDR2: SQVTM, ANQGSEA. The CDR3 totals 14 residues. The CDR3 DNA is TGCAGCGTTGCCCCAGGGGTCTCTAACTACGAGCAGTACTTC. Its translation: CSVAPGVSNYEQYF.

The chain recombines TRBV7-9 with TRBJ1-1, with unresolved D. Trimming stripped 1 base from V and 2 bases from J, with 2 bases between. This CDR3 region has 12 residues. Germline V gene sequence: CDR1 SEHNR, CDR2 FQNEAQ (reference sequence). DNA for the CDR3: TGTGCCAGCAGCTTAGTAAACACTGAAGCTTTCTTT. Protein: CASSLVNTEAFF.

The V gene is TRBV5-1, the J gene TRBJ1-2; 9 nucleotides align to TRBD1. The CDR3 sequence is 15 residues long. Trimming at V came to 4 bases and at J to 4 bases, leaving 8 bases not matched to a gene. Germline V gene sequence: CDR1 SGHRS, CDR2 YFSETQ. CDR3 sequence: CASSVGQGGAYGYTF. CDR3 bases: TGCGCCAGCAGCGTGGGACAGGGAGGCGCCTATGGCTACACCTTC.

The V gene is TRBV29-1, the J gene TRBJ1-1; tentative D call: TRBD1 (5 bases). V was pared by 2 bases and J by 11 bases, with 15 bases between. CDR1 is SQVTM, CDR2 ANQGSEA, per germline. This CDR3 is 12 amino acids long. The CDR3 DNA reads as TGCAGCGTTGAAACCCCCCGGGGGACGGCTTTCTTT. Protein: CSVETPRGTAFF.

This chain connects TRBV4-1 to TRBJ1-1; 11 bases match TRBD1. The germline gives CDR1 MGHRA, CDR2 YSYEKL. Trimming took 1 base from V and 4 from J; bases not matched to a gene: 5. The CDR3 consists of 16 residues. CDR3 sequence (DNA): TGCGCCAGCAGCCAAGCGGCCGGGACAGGGGGCACTGAAGCTTTCTTT. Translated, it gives CASSQAAGTGGTEAFF.

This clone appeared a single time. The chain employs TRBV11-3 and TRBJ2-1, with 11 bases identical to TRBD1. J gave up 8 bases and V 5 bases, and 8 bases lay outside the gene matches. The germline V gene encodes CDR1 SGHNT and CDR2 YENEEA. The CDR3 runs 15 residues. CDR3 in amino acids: CASSRSGTGGYEQFF. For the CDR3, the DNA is TGTGCCAGCAGCAGATCCGGGACAGGGGGTTATGAGCAGTTCTTC.

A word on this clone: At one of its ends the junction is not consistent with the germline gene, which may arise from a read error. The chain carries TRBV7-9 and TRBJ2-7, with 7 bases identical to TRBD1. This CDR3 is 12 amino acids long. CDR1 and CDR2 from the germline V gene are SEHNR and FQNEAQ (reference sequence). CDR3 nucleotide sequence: TGTTCCAGCAGCTCACAGGGGAACGAGCAGTACTTC. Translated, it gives CSSSSQGNEQYF.

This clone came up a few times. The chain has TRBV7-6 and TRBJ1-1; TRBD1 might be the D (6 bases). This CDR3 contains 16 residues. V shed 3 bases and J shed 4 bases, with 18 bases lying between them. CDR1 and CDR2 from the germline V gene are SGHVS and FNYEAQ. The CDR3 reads CASSLNGLGAGTEAFF. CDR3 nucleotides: TGTGCCAGCAGCTTGAACGGTCTGGGGGCGGGCACTGAAGCTTTCTTT.

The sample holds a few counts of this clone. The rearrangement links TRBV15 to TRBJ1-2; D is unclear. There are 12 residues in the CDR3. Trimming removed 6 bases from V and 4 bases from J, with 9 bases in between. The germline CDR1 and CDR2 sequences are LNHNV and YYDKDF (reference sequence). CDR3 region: CATSTEGYGYTF. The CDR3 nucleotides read TGTGCCACCAGTACAGAGGGCTATGGCTACACCTTC.

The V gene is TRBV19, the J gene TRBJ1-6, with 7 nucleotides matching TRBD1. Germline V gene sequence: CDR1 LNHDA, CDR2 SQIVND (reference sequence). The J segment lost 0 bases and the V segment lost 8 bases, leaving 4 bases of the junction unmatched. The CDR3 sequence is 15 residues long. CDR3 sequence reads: CASGTESSYNSPLHF. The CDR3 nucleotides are TGTGCCAGTGGGACAGAAAGCTCCTATAATTCACCCCTCCACTTT.

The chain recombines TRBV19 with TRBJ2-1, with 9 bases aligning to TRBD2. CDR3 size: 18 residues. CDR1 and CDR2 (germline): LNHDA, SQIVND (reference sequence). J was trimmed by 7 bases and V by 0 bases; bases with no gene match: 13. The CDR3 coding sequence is TGTGCCAGTAGTATAGATAGGAAGTCGCGGGAGGGCCGAAATGAGCAGTTCTTC. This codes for CASSIDRKSREGRNEQFF.

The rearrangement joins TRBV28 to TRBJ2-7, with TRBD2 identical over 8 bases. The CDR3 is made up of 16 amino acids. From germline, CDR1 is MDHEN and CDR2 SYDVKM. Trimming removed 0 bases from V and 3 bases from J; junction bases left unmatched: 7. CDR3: CASSLWGSAGVYEQYF. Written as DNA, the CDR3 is TGTGCCAGCAGTTTATGGGGCTCAGCGGGAGTCTACGAGCAGTACTTC.

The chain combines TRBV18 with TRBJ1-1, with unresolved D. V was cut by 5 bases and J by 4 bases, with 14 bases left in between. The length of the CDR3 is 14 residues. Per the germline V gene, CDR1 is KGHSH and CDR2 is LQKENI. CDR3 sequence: CASSGRGPGTEAFF. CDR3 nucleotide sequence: TGTGCCAGCTCAGGAAGAGGCCCGGGCACTGAAGCTTTCTTT.

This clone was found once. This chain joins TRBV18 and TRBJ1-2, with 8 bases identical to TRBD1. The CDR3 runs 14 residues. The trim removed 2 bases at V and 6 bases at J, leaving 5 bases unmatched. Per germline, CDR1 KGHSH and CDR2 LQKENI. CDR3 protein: CASSPDRGSDGYTF. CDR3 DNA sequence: TGTGCCAGCTCACCAGACAGGGGTTCAGATGGCTACACCTTC.

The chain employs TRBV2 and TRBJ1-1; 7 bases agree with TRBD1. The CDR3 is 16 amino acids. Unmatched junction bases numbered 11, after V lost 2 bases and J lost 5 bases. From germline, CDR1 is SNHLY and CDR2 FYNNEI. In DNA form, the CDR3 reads TGTGCCAGCAGTGAAAGAGGGGGCGGCCGGTGGACTGAAGCTTTCTTT. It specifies CASSERGGGRWTEAFF. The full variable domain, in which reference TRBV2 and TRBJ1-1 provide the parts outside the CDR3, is EPEVTQTPSHQVTQMGQEVILRCVPISNHLYFYWYRQILGQKVEFLVSFYNNEISEKSEIFDDQFSVERPDGSNFTLKIRSTKLEDSAMYFCASSERGGGRWTEAFFGQGTRLTVV.

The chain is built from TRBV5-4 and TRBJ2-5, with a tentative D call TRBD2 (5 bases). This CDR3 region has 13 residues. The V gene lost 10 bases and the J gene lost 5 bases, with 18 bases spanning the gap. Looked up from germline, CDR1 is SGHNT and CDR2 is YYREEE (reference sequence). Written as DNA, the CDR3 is TGTGCCTCCAAAAGTACGGGGTCCGAGACCCAGTACTTC. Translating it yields CASKSTGSETQYF.

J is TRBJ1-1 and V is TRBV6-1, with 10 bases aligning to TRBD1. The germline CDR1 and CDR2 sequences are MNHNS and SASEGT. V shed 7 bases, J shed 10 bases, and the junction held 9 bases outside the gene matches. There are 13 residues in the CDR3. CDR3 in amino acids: CASKWTGGLGAFF. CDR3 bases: TGTGCCAGCAAGTGGACAGGGGGATTAGGAGCTTTCTTT.

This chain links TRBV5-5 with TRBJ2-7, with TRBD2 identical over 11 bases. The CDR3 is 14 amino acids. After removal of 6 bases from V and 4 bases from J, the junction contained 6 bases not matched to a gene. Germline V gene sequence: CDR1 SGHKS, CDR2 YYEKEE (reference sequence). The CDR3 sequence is CASKSPSGGYEQYF. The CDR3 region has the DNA TGTGCCAGCAAATCCCCTAGCGGGGGGTACGAGCAGTACTTC.

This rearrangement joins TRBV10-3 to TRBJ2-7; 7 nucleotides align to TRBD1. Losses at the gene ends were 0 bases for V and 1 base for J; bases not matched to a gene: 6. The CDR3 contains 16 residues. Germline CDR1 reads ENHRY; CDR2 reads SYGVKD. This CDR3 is CAISESRGRGSYEQYF. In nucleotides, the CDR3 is TGTGCCATCAGTGAGTCGAGGGGGCGCGGGTCCTACGAGCAGTACTTC.

As DNA, the CDR3 is TGTGCCAGCAGCCCTCGACTAGCGGGGGGGCCGGATGAGCAGTTCTTC. This encodes CASSPRLAGGPDEQFF. V is TRBV9 and J is TRBJ2-1, with 14 bases matching TRBD2. V was pared by 4 bases and J by 8 bases, with 8 bases of the junction left unmatched. CDR1 is SGDLS and CDR2 is YYNGEE in the germline V gene. The CDR3 consists of 16 residues. Full variable domain (remainder filled in from reference TRBV9 and TRBJ2-1): DSGVTQTPKHLITATGQRVTLRCSPRSGDLSVYWYQQSLDQGLQFLIQYYNGEERAKGNILERFSAQQFPDLHSELNLSSLELGDSALYFCASSPRLAGGPDEQFFGPGTRLTVL.

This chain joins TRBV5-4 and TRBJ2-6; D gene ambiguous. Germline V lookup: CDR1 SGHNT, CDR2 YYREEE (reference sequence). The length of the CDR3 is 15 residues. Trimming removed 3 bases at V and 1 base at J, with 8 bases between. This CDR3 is CASSSPSSGANVLTF. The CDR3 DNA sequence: TGTGCCAGCAGCTCACCTAGTTCTGGGGCCAACGTCCTGACTTTC.

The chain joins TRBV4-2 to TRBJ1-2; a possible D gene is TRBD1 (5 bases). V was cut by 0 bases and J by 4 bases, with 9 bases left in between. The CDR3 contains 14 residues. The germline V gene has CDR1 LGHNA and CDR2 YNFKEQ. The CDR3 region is CASSQEGLSYGYTF. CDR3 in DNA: TGTGCCAGCAGCCAAGAGGGGCTAAGCTATGGCTACACCTTC.